The rows below give T cell receptor beta chains drawn from one sample of a study of blood T cell repertoires in COVID-19. Assay: immunoSEQ multiplex PCR; the TCRdb copy retains only in-frame clones and omits some. This table holds under 200,000 clones, about four fifths found once. Sequencing was carried out using peripheral blood. Source of these receptors: a man in his sixties with acute or convalescent COVID-19. Both conserved end residues are part of each CDR3. D genes are given only for firm matches.

cdr3_aa	v_call	j_call	d_call
CASSTRQERESPLHF	TRBV7-8	TRBJ1-6	-
CASRQGGGPYEQYF	TRBV3-1/TRBV3-2	TRBJ2-7	-
CASSQASGSYEQYF	TRBV3-1/TRBV3-2	TRBJ2-7	TRBD2
CASSLRGPTEAFF	TRBV12-3/TRBV12-4	TRBJ1-1	-
CASSQDSGGGEAFF	TRBV3-1/TRBV3-2	TRBJ1-1	-
CASSGTGTSNYNEQFF	TRBV27	TRBJ2-1	TRBD2
CASTRDTGELFF	TRBV6-5	TRBJ2-2	-
CASSREPRDTHRGYTF	TRBV4-1	TRBJ1-2	-
CASSGPGDRAYNEQFF	TRBV4-2	TRBJ2-1	-
CASSLTSGASETQYF	TRBV5-1	TRBJ2-5	TRBD2
CASSSGIPFGGYTF	TRBV28	TRBJ1-2	-
CASNPRREKTGELFF	TRBV19	TRBJ2-2	TRBD2
CASSLLAGSYNEQFF	TRBV2	TRBJ2-1	TRBD2
CASSGGTRASSTDTQYF	TRBV5-1	TRBJ2-3	TRBD2
CASSGSGGRSYEQYF	TRBV7-9	TRBJ2-7	TRBD2
CASSPQGTGYLGQFF	TRBV7-2	TRBJ2-1	TRBD1
CASSLEGDPNSPLHF	TRBV5-1	TRBJ1-6	-
CASTAGGLEQYF	TRBV2	TRBJ2-7	TRBD2
CAWGLENRVGEQYF	TRBV30	TRBJ2-7	-
CASSQDMAGRYNEQFF	TRBV4-1	TRBJ2-1	-
CASSMLQTYNEQFF	TRBV19	TRBJ2-1	-
CASSPTGVGEQYF	TRBV18	TRBJ2-7	-